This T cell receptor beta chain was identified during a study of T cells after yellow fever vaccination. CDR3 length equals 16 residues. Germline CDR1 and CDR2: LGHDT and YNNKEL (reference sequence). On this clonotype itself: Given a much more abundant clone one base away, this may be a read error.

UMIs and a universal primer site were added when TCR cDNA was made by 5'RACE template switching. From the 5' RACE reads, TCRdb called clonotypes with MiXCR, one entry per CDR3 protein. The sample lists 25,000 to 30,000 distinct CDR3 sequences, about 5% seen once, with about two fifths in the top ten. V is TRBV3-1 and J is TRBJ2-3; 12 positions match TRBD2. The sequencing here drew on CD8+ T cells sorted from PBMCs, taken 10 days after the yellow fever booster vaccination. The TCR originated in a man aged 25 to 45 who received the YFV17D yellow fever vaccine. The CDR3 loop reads CACSPMTSGSTDTQYF. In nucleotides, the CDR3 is TGTGCCTGCAGCCCGATGACTAGCGGGAGTACAGATACGCAGTATTTT.